The rows below give T cell receptor beta chains drawn from one sample of a study of shared clonotypes between healthy human individuals. TCRdb's copy holds only in-frame clones and misses some; the assay was immunoSEQ multiplex PCR. This table holds fewer than 600,000 clones, about 76% found once. Sequenced input: PBMCs. The receptors were sampled from a middle-aged woman in good health. Some clones in this sample may be carry-over from other donors' samples. Each CDR3 is given with its conserved first and last residue. D genes are given only for firm matches. Clone size appears in some rows only: once, few, many, or a class for an expanded clone.

size: few
J: TRBJ1-5
D: -
V: TRBV11-2
CDR3: CASSLGPYQPQHF
DNA: TGTGCCAGCAGCTTAGGCCCCTACCAGCCCCAGCATTTT

size: few
J: TRBJ2-2
D: TRBD2
V: TRBV6-1
CDR3: CASSEGLAGAGELFF
DNA: TGTGCCAGCAGTGAAGGGCTAGCGGGAGCCGGGGAGCTGTTTTTT

size: -
J: TRBJ1-5
D: -
V: TRBV9
CDR3: CASSVGDGQPQHF
DNA: TGTGCCAGCAGCGTAGGGGATGGTCAGCCCCAGCATTTT

size: -
J: TRBJ2-7
D: TRBD2
V: TRBV15
CDR3: CATSRERLAPSYEQYF
DNA: TGTGCCACCAGCAGAGAGAGACTAGCGCCCTCCTACGAGCAGTACTTC

size: -
J: TRBJ2-2
D: -
V: TRBV29-1
CDR3: CSVEMERTGELFF
DNA: TGCAGCGTTGAGATGGAGAGGACCGGGGAGCTGTTTTTT

size: -
J: TRBJ2-2
D: -
V: TRBV6-6
CDR3: CASSRNTGELFF
DNA: TGTGCCAGCAGCAGGAACACCGGGGAGCTGTTTTTT

size: -
J: TRBJ1-1
D: -
V: TRBV2
CDR3: CASSAGTKAFF
DNA: TGTGCCAGCAGTGCGGGGACTAAAGCTTTCTTT

size: once
J: TRBJ2-3
D: TRBD1
V: TRBV7-9
CDR3: CASSSTGGYTDTQYF
DNA: TGTGCCAGCAGCTCGACAGGGGGATACACAGATACGCAGTATTTT

size: -
J: TRBJ1-3
D: -
V: TRBV14
CDR3: CASSQVRDGNTIYF
DNA: TGTGCCAGCAGCCAAGTAAGGGACGGAAACACCATATATTTT

size: -
J: TRBJ2-7
D: -
V: TRBV7-2
CDR3: CASSSGVWGAGEQYF
DNA: TGTGCCAGCAGCTCGGGGGTTTGGGGGGCTGGCGAGCAGTACTTC

size: -
J: TRBJ2-7
D: -
V: TRBV1
CDR3: CTSRSNQRLPVGGEQYF
DNA: TGCACCAGCAGATCTAATCAACGACTCCCCGTTGGGGGCGAGCAGTACTTC

size: -
J: TRBJ2-1
D: TRBD2
V: TRBV5-1
CDR3: CASSLVPGGSFNEQFF
DNA: TGCGCCAGCAGCTTGGTTCCGGGAGGGTCGTTCAATGAGCAGTTCTTC

size: -
J: TRBJ1-2
D: -
V: TRBV6-1
CDR3: CASSEANGARGYTF
DNA: TGTGCCAGCAGTGAAGCGAACGGGGCGCGGGGCTACACCTTC

size: -
J: TRBJ2-2
D: TRBD2
V: TRBV28
CDR3: CASSLLAGGVTGELFF
DNA: TGTGCCAGCAGTTTACTCGCGGGAGGTGTCACCGGGGAGCTGTTTTTT

size: -
J: TRBJ2-3
D: -
V: TRBV5-1
CDR3: CASSLRWGSTDTQYF
DNA: TGCGCCAGCAGCTTGCGGTGGGGCAGCACAGATACGCAGTATTTT

size: few
J: TRBJ2-3
D: -
V: TRBV6-1
CDR3: CASSPSRYSTDTQYF
DNA: TGTGCCAGCAGTCCAAGCAGATACAGCACAGATACGCAGTATTTT

size: few
J: TRBJ2-3
D: -
V: TRBV5-4
CDR3: CASSFERVSTDTQYF
DNA: TGTGCCAGCAGCTTTGAGAGAGTTAGCACAGATACGCAGTATTTT

size: -
J: TRBJ2-1
D: TRBD1
V: TRBV5-1
CDR3: CASSLDLPGQRTNEQFF
DNA: TGCGCCAGCAGCTTGGATTTACCGGGACAGAGGACTAATGAGCAGTTCTTC

size: -
J: TRBJ2-6
D: -
V: TRBV11-2
CDR3: CASSVNVLTF
DNA: TGTGCCAGCAGCGTCAACGTCCTGACTTTC

size: -
J: TRBJ1-1
D: -
V: TRBV28
CDR3: CASSLSLGRTEAFF
DNA: TGTGCCAGCAGTTTATCCCTAGGGCGGACTGAAGCTTTCTTT

size: -
J: TRBJ1-2
D: TRBD1
V: TRBV7-2
CDR3: CASSQEGTGYYGYTF
DNA: TGTGCCAGCAGCCAAGAAGGGACAGGGTATTATGGCTACACCTTC

size: -
J: TRBJ2-7
D: TRBD1
V: TRBV4-1
CDR3: CASSPTSTGGYEQYF
DNA: TGCGCCAGCAGCCCGACGAGTACAGGGGGCTACGAGCAGTACTTC

size: -
J: TRBJ2-4
D: -
V: TRBV27
CDR3: CASSVTREAKNIQYF
DNA: TGTGCCAGCAGTGTGACTAGGGAAGCCAAAAACATTCAGTACTTC

size: few
J: TRBJ2-7
D: -
V: TRBV28
CDR3: CASSPSTRQYF
DNA: TGTGCCAGCAGTCCCTCTACGAGGCAGTACTTC

size: -
J: TRBJ2-2
D: TRBD2
V: TRBV30
CDR3: CASRTWTSAAGELFF
DNA: TGTGCCTCCCGAACCTGGACTAGCGCTGCCGGGGAGCTGTTTTTT

size: -
J: TRBJ2-1
D: -
V: TRBV11-2
CDR3: CASSLVLTYNEQFF
DNA: TGTGCCAGCAGCTTAGTCCTAACCTACAATGAGCAGTTCTTC

size: few
J: TRBJ2-7
D: -
V: TRBV30
CDR3: CAWGRHLYEQYF
DNA: TGTGCCTGGGGTCGACACCTCTACGAGCAGTACTTC

size: -
J: TRBJ2-7
D: TRBD1
V: TRBV7-2
CDR3: CASSLKTGGVYEQYF
DNA: TGTGCCAGCAGCTTAAAGACAGGGGGAGTCTACGAGCAGTACTTC

size: -
J: TRBJ2-3
D: -
V: TRBV9
CDR3: CASSVERRSTDTQYF
DNA: TGTGCCAGCAGCGTAGAACGGCGGAGCACAGATACGCAGTATTTT

size: -
J: TRBJ1-2
D: TRBD1
V: TRBV7-6
CDR3: CASSQGQGGYGYTF
DNA: TGTGCCAGCAGCCAGGGACAGGGGGGCTATGGCTACACCTTC

size: -
J: TRBJ2-7
D: -
V: TRBV28
CDR3: CASSQGAKVYEQYF
DNA: TGTGCCAGCAGTCAGGGAGCAAAAGTCTACGAGCAGTACTTC

size: -
J: TRBJ2-3
D: TRBD1
V: TRBV11-2
CDR3: CASSFDRGADTQYF
DNA: TGTGCCAGCAGCTTCGACAGGGGCGCAGATACGCAGTATTTT

size: -
J: TRBJ2-1
D: -
V: TRBV5-4
CDR3: CASIGREGGNEQFF
DNA: TGTGCCAGCATCGGGCGGGAAGGGGGCAATGAGCAGTTCTTC

size: once
J: TRBJ1-1
D: -
V: TRBV11-2
CDR3: CASSLHGVPEAFF
DNA: TGTGCCAGCAGCTTACATGGGGTCCCTGAAGCTTTCTTT

size: -
J: TRBJ2-6
D: -
V: TRBV9
CDR3: CASSRSGSGANVLTF
DNA: TGTGCCAGCAGCCGTTCAGGCTCTGGGGCCAACGTCCTGACTTTC

size: -
J: TRBJ2-1
D: -
V: TRBV7-9
CDR3: CASSLALGQRVYNEQFF
DNA: TGTGCCAGCAGCTTAGCGCTGGGGCAGAGAGTATACAATGAGCAGTTCTTC

size: -
J: TRBJ1-2
D: -
V: TRBV21-1
CDR3: CASSKFINGYTF
DNA: TGTGCCAGCAGCAAGTTTATTAATGGCTACACCTTC

size: -
J: TRBJ2-2
D: TRBD2
V: TRBV5-4
CDR3: CASSQGLAGWSGELFF
DNA: TGTGCCAGCAGCCAGGGACTAGCGGGATGGTCCGGGGAGCTGTTTTTT

size: -
J: TRBJ1-2
D: -
V: TRBV27
CDR3: CASSPRTATNYGYTF
DNA: TGTGCCAGCAGTCCGCGGACAGCAACTAACTATGGCTACACCTTC

size: -
J: TRBJ2-6
D: -
V: TRBV6-5
CDR3: CASSRRGSGANVLTF
DNA: TGTGCCAGCAGTCGGCGGGGCTCTGGGGCCAACGTCCTGACTTTC

size: -
J: TRBJ2-5
D: -
V: TRBV9
CDR3: CASSVGREQLGETQYF
DNA: TGTGCCAGCAGCGTAGGCCGAGAGCAGCTCGGGGAGACCCAGTACTTC

size: -
J: TRBJ1-2
D: -
V: TRBV15
CDR3: CATSRDARYTF
DNA: TGTGCCACCAGCAGAGATGCCCGCTACACCTTC

size: few
J: TRBJ1-5
D: TRBD1
V: TRBV29-1
CDR3: CSVTTGGAHQPQHF
DNA: TGCAGCGTTACGACAGGGGGCGCGCATCAGCCCCAGCATTTT

size: -
J: TRBJ2-7
D: TRBD2
V: TRBV7-9
CDR3: CASSSGTSGRSQYF
DNA: TGTGCCAGCAGCTCAGGGACTAGCGGGAGGTCGCAGTACTTC

size: once
J: TRBJ2-6
D: -
V: TRBV10-3
CDR3: CATSEALGQTPGANVLTF
DNA: TGTGCCACCAGTGAGGCACTGGGACAAACCCCTGGGGCCAACGTCCTGACTTTC

size: -
J: TRBJ2-7
D: TRBD2
V: TRBV20-1
CDR3: CSANIAGGEYF
DNA: TGCAGTGCCAACATAGCGGGAGGGGAGTACTTC

size: many
J: TRBJ2-1
D: -
V: TRBV9
CDR3: CASSVTAGSYNEQFF
DNA: TGTGCCAGCAGCGTAACTGCAGGCTCCTACAATGAGCAGTTCTTC

size: -
J: TRBJ1-2
D: -
V: TRBV9
CDR3: CASSVATGQSYGYTF
DNA: TGTGCCAGCAGCGTAGCTACCGGACAGAGCTATGGCTACACCTTC

size: -
J: TRBJ2-1
D: TRBD1
V: TRBV2
CDR3: CASRTGGGTYNEQFF
DNA: TGTGCCAGCAGGACAGGGGGAGGAACCTACAATGAGCAGTTCTTC

size: -
J: TRBJ1-3
D: TRBD1
V: TRBV28
CDR3: CATLQGGSGNTIYF
DNA: TGTGCCACCCTACAGGGGGGCTCTGGAAACACCATATATTTT

size: -
J: TRBJ2-1
D: -
V: TRBV9
CDR3: CASGRQAQYNEQFF
DNA: TGTGCCAGCGGCCGGCAGGCCCAATACAATGAGCAGTTCTTC

size: -
J: TRBJ2-1
D: -
V: TRBV5-1
CDR3: CASRYPGRGNEQFF
DNA: TGCGCCAGCCGATACCCGGGCAGGGGCAATGAGCAGTTCTTC

size: -
J: TRBJ2-7
D: -
V: TRBV7-8
CDR3: CASSLVADSYEQYF
DNA: TGTGCCAGCAGCTTAGTGGCAGACTCCTACGAGCAGTACTTC